What follows are 28 T cell receptor beta chains derived from one specimen sequenced in a study of blood T cells in healthy people across ages. Next came a second PCR, run for about 7 to 12 cycles, which used a sample-barcoded 5' primer along with a J-beta primer mix. TCRdb analysed the 5' RACE reads with MiXCR anew, one entry per CDR3 protein. The sample contains under 2 million distinct CDR3 sequences, 30% to 40% of which appear only once. Sequenced: blood. Source of these receptors: a woman aged 30 to 39 in good health.

This chain joins TRBV12-3 or TRBV12-4 and TRBJ2-2; 8 bases are a match to TRBD2. The CDR3 has 17 amino acids. The J segment lost 6 bases and the V segment lost 5 bases, leaving 14 bases of the junction unmatched. As DNA, the CDR3 is TGTGCCAGCAGTCTCCCCGTGGTAGCGGGGCTAGCCGGGGAGCTGTTTTTT. Its protein is CASSLPVVAGLAGELFF.

The chain is built from TRBV30 and TRBJ1-1; D gene unclear. From germline, CDR1 is GTSNPN and CDR2 SVGIG (reference sequence). The CDR3 loop spans 12 amino acids. The germline V and J ends were trimmed by 2 bases and 2 bases, with 6 bases remaining between them. This CDR3 is CAWSLRNTEAFF. The CDR3 DNA reads TGTGCCTGGAGTCTCAGAAACACTGAAGCTTTCTTT.

This clonotype was seen just once. The V and J genes are TRBV30 and TRBJ2-3; D unresolved. Trimming removed 5 bases from V and 7 bases from J, with 13 bases in between. Per the germline V gene, CDR1 is GTSNPN and CDR2 is SVGIG (reference sequence). The CDR3 spans 12 residues. CDR3 bases: TGTGCCTGGCGCTTGTTGAGACATACGCAGTATTTT. Its protein product is CAWRLLRHTQYF. Combining the CDR3 with reference TRBV30 and TRBJ2-3 gives the whole variable domain SQTIHQWPATLVQPVGSPLSLECTVEGTSNPNLYWYRQAAGRGLQLLFYSVGIGQISSEVPQNLSASRPQDRQFILSSKKLLLSDSGFYLCAWRLLRHTQYFGPGTRLTVL.

The chain recombines TRBV18 with TRBJ2-5; a weak D match, TRBD1 (6 bases). The J call is uncertain, as TRBJ2-7 better fits the DNA end. Looked up from germline, CDR1 is KGHSH and CDR2 is LQKENI. The CDR3 extends over 15 amino acids. DNA for the CDR3: TGTGCCAGCTCACCAAATAGTCAGGGGACCTACGAGCAGTACTTC. This sequence encodes CASSPNSQGTYEQYF.

The chain uses TRBV10-3 and TRBJ2-5; D ambiguous. Trimming cost V 1 base and J 0 bases, with 9 bases left between them. This CDR3 has 15 amino acids. From germline, CDR1 is ENHRY and CDR2 SYGVKD. DNA of the CDR3: TGTGCCATCAGTGAGTTCGGGCTAGACCAAGAGACCCAGTACTTC. It codes for CAISEFGLDQETQYF.

This clonotype has just a few counts. The junction departs from germline at one end; a sequencing error may be responsible. The chain employs TRBV28 and TRBJ2-7, with D perhaps matching TRBD1 (6 bases). Germline loops: CDR1 MDHEN, CDR2 SYDVKM. The CDR3 spans 16 residues. CDR3 amino acids: CANSFRGIAAYYEQYF. For the CDR3, the DNA is TGTGCCAACAGTTTTAGGGGGATCGCGGCCTACTACGAGCAGTACTTC.

This chain uses TRBV12-3 or TRBV12-4 with TRBJ2-7; D perhaps matches TRBD2 (6 bases). Deletions cut 3 bases from V and 4 bases from J, with 19 bases between. The CDR3 runs 16 residues. CDR3: CASSLANGSRIYEQYF. The CDR3 nucleotides read TGTGCCAGCAGTTTGGCTAACGGGAGTCGGATTTACGAGCAGTACTTC.

The gene calls are TRBV28 and TRBJ2-1; D is possibly TRBD2 (6 bases). Germline V gene data show CDR1 as MDHEN and CDR2 as SYDVKM. The V end was cut by 6 bases, the J end by 8 bases, with 17 bases between. The length of the CDR3 is 14 residues. The CDR3 bases are TGTGCCAGCAGGCGACTAGGCCCCAGCGATGAGCAGTTCTTC. This encodes CASRRLGPSDEQFF.

The chain has TRBV20-1 and TRBJ1-5; 7 nucleotides agree with TRBD1. The V and J ends lost 3 bases and 5 bases, in that order; junction bases with no gene match: 4. The CDR3 has 13 residues. CDR1 is DFQATT, CDR2 SNEGSKA, per germline (reference sequence). The CDR3 region has the DNA TGCAGTGCTAGCGACAGGGTTTATCAGCCCCAGCATTTT. Translated, it gives CSASDRVYQPQHF.

This clonotype was counted a few times. The V gene is TRBV25-1, the J gene TRBJ2-5, with no clear D. Germline loops: CDR1 MGHDK, CDR2 SYGVNS. V was clipped by 2 bases and J by 1 base, with 11 bases between them. This CDR3 region has 15 residues. CDR3: CASSEGWNGQETQYF. CDR3 DNA sequence: TGTGCCAGCAGTGAAGGCTGGAACGGCCAAGAGACCCAGTACTTC.

This clonotype showed up just a few times. The rearrangement uses TRBV7-9 and TRBJ2-7; the match to TRBD1 covers 7 bases. This CDR3 comprises 14 residues. After removal of 0 bases from V and 3 bases from J, the junction contained 2 bases not matched to a gene. Germline lookup yields CDR1 SEHNR and CDR2 FQNEAQ (reference sequence). The CDR3 nucleotides read TGTGCCAGCAGCTTAGCGGGACAGAACTACGAGCAGTACTTC. As protein: CASSLAGQNYEQYF.

J is TRBJ2-3 and V is TRBV12-3 or TRBV12-4; 7 bases are a match to TRBD2. The CDR3 extends over 16 amino acids. V lost 6 bases to trimming and J lost 4 bases; unmatched junction nucleotides: 13. The CDR3 DNA sequence: TGTGCCAGCAGGGGACCGGACTCCAGCGGGGCAGATACGCAGTATTTT. Translation: CASRGPDSSGADTQYF.

This clonotype was seen more than once but under ten times. This chain uses TRBV27 with TRBJ2-3; 12 bases are a match to TRBD2. The CDR3 consists of 16 residues. Germline V CDR1 and CDR2: MNHEY, SMNVEV (reference sequence). J was trimmed by 5 bases and V by 5 bases; bases with no gene match: 8. In DNA form, the CDR3 reads TGTGCCAGCAGTCGGACTAGCGGGGAGCGTTTAGATACGCAGTATTTT. Translating gives CASSRTSGERLDTQYF.

This clonotype turned up a few times. This chain connects TRBV27 to TRBJ2-6; D is unclear. Trimming pared 6 bases from V and 4 bases from J, leaving 4 bases between. Germline V gives CDR1 MNHEY, CDR2 SMNVEV (reference sequence). CDR3 length equals 12 residues. The CDR3 DNA sequence: TGTGCCAGCAGGGACGGGGCCAACGTCCTGACTTTC. This gives the protein CASRDGANVLTF.

This sequence joins TRBV11-3 and TRBJ2-1; 7 nucleotides agree with TRBD1. Germline values: CDR1 SGHNT, CDR2 YENEEA. Trimming at V came to 4 bases and at J to 4 bases, leaving 10 bases not matched to a gene. CDR3 length equals 16 residues. In DNA form, the CDR3 reads TGTGCCAGCAGCTCCCGGACAGGTCCCGGGTACAATGAGCAGTTCTTC. Protein product: CASSSRTGPGYNEQFF.

This clonotype was detected only a few times. The chain uses TRBV28 and TRBJ1-6; no clear D gene. The CDR3 has 14 amino acids. CDR1 is MDHEN and CDR2 is SYDVKM in the germline V gene. V dropped 1 base and J dropped 7 bases, with 8 bases sitting between them. The CDR3 protein is CASSLSDDNSPLHF. In DNA form, the CDR3 reads TGTGCCAGCAGTTTATCTGACGACAATTCACCCCTCCACTTT.

This clonotype was picked up a small number of times. The chain is built from TRBV28 and TRBJ2-7; D unclear. Germline V CDR1 and CDR2: MDHEN, SYDVKM. V lost 6 bases to trimming and J lost 0 bases, with 9 bases between them. This CDR3 has 13 residues. The CDR3 coding sequence is TGTGCCAGCAGCGACATTAGCTCCTACGAGCAGTACTTC. Its protein is CASSDISSYEQYF.

This clonotype was picked up many times. V gene TRBV4-2 combines with J gene TRBJ2-3; perhaps TRBD1 as D (6 bases). Germline V CDR1 and CDR2: LGHNA, YNFKEQ. The CDR3 has 14 amino acids. Trimming cost V 6 bases and J 3 bases, with 13 bases left between them. The CDR3: CASSRGSRTDTQYF. In nucleotides, the CDR3 is TGTGCCAGCAGTAGGGGGAGTCGGACAGATACGCAGTATTTT.

This clonotype was seen only a few times. CDR3 amino acids: CASGLGGGSSRNEQFF. CDR3 nucleotides: TGTGCTAGTGGTTTGGGCGGGGGGTCCTCGCGGAATGAGCAGTTCTTC. The chain couples TRBV12-5 to TRBJ2-1, with TRBD2 matching over 8 bases. From germline, CDR1 is LGHNT and CDR2 FRNRAP. The CDR3 consists of 16 residues. Trimming cost V 1 base and J 7 bases; bases outside gene matches: 9.

This sequence joins TRBV10-3 and TRBJ2-3; D not certain. The germline V gene has CDR1 ENHRY and CDR2 SYGVKD. The CDR3 totals 12 residues. The germline V and J ends were trimmed by 5 bases and 1 base, with 4 bases remaining between them. Here the CDR3 reads CAISQGTDTQYF. DNA for the CDR3: TGTGCCATCAGTCAGGGCACAGATACGCAGTATTTT.

This clonotype showed up just a few times. One junction end does not reproduce the germline sequence, and a read error may be involved. This chain links TRBV20-1 with TRBJ2-1; tentative D call: TRBD2 (7 bases). The CDR3 totals 18 residues. Germline V lookup: CDR1 DFQATT, CDR2 SNEGSKA (reference sequence). CDR3 nucleotides: TGCAGTGCCAGTTTCGGGGGGCAATCTAGCGGTCTAGGCAATGGGCAGTTCTTC. Residues: CSASFGGQSSGLGNGQFF.

Ten or more counts support this clonotype. V usage is TRBV29-1 and J usage is TRBJ2-7; tentatively, D is TRBD2 (6 bases). The CDR3 is 12 amino acids. Germline values: CDR1 SQVTM, CDR2 ANQGSEA. Trimming pared 7 bases from V and 4 bases from J, leaving 14 bases between. The CDR3 region is CSARRRGYEQYF. CDR3 nucleotides: TGCAGCGCCAGGAGGCGGGGATACGAGCAGTACTTC.

This chain uses TRBV20-1 with TRBJ2-1, with TRBD2 matching 13 bases. The CDR3 extends over 15 amino acids. Germline lookup yields CDR1 DFQATT and CDR2 SNEGSKA (reference sequence). The ends lost 6 bases at V and 11 bases at J; junction bases unmatched: 13. The CDR3 sequence is CSALTSGGAVPKQFF. CDR3 nucleotide sequence: TGCAGTGCCCTAACTAGCGGGGGGGCCGTGCCAAAGCAGTTCTTC.

The sample holds a few counts of this clonotype. The gene calls are TRBV5-1 and TRBJ2-5; D not certain. There are 14 residues in the CDR3. Trimming took off 5 bases at V and 1 base at J, with 12 bases between the two ends. Germline V lookup: CDR1 SGHRS, CDR2 YFSETQ. The CDR3 reads CASSQTRAQETQYF. Here the CDR3 DNA reads TGCGCCAGCAGTCAGACCCGGGCCCAAGAGACCCAGTACTTC.

This chain joins TRBV5-1 and TRBJ2-1; D is possibly TRBD2 (5 bases). In germline, CDR1 is SGHRS, CDR2 YFSETQ. V was clipped by 4 bases and J by 8 bases, with 16 bases between them. The CDR3 is 14 residues long. The CDR3 loop is CASSHGLFGDEQFF. For the CDR3, the DNA is TGCGCCAGCAGCCATGGACTCTTTGGGGATGAGCAGTTCTTC. Filled out from reference TRBV5-1 and TRBJ2-1, the complete variable domain reads KAGVTQTPRYLIKTRGQQVTLSCSPISGHRSVSWYQQTPGQGLQFLFEYFSETQRNKGNFPGRFSGRQFSNSRSEMNVSTLELGDSALYLCASSHGLFGDEQFFGPGTRLTVL.

This rearrangement joins TRBV12-3 or TRBV12-4 to TRBJ2-1; D is perhaps TRBD2 (6 bases). V was shortened by 6 bases and J by 9 bases, with 12 bases between the two germline ends. The CDR3 length is 12 residues. The CDR3 nucleotides are TGTGCCAGCAGGGGGTCGGAGGGTGAGCAGTTCTTC. Encoded protein: CASRGSEGEQFF.

J is TRBJ1-5 and V is TRBV7-2; unclear D gene. Germline V CDR1 and CDR2: SGHTA, FQGNSA. Trimming cost V 2 bases and J 6 bases, with 14 bases left between them. The CDR3 has 15 residues. The CDR3 is CASSLMDNSGQPQHF. The DNA of the CDR3 is TGTGCCAGCAGCTTAATGGATAACTCCGGTCAGCCCCAGCATTTT.

CDR3 sequence: CASSDPGQGSYGYTF. The CDR3 DNA sequence: TGTGCCAGCAGTGACCCGGGACAGGGGAGCTATGGCTACACCTTC. This chain joins TRBV28 and TRBJ1-2; 10 bases are shared with TRBD1. Germline lookup yields CDR1 MDHEN and CDR2 SYDVKM. This CDR3 has 15 residues. Unmatched junction bases numbered 7, after V lost 5 bases and J lost 4 bases.